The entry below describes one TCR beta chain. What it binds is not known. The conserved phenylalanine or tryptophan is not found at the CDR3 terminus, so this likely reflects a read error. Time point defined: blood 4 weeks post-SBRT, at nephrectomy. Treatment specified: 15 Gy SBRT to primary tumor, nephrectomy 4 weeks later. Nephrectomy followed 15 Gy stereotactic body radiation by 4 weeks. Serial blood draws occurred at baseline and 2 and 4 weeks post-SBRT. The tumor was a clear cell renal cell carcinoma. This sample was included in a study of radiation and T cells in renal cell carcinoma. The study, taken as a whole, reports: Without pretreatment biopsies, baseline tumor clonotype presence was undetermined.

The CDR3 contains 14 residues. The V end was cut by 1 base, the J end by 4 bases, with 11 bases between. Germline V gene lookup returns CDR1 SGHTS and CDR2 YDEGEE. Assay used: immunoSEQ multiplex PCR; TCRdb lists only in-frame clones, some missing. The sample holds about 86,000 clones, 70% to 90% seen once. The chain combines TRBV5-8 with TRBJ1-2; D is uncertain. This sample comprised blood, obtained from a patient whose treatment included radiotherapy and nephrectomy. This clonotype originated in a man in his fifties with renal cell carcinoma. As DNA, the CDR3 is TGTGCCAGCAGCTTGAAGGGTATGAGCTATGGCTACACCCTC. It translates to CASSLKGMSYGYTL.